This T cell receptor (beta chain) is drawn from a study of tumor-infiltrating lymphocytes in primary liver carcinoma. Study conclusions and caveats: Merely about 7-24% of top clones occurred in all five tumor regions.

From 500 ng total RNA, TCR beta cDNA was generated with a primer in the constant region. ARM-PCR was slightly modified, and three nested multiplex PCR rounds with it gave rise to the TCR beta libraries. TCRdb reanalysed the multiplex PCR reads using MiXCR and keeps one entry per CDR3 protein. In the table there are 20,000 to 25,000 distinct CDR3 sequences, more than 70% of which are singletons. Co-extraction of RNA and DNA was performed on roughly 20-34 mg of unsorted bulk tissue. No patient had received treatment, and all had chronic HBV infection. Tumor regions sampled: superior, inferior, left, right poles, and centre. A note on this clonotype: The antigen is undetermined. One end of the junction fails to match germline, which may point to a read error.

Material for sequencing was liver tumor tissue from sampling region 2. Indicated subset: tumor region T2, inferior pole. The sequence was collected from a woman younger than 45 with primary liver carcinoma and hepatitis B virus infection.

The CDR3 protein is CAWSVGGIGELSF. CDR3 nucleotides: TGTGCCTGGAGTGTGGGGGGCATCGGGGAACTGTCTTTT. This chain links TRBV30 with TRBJ2-2; possibly TRBD1 or TRBD2 for D (6 bases each). Germline V CDR1 and CDR2: GTSNPN, SVGIG (reference sequence). The CDR3 is 13 amino acids.